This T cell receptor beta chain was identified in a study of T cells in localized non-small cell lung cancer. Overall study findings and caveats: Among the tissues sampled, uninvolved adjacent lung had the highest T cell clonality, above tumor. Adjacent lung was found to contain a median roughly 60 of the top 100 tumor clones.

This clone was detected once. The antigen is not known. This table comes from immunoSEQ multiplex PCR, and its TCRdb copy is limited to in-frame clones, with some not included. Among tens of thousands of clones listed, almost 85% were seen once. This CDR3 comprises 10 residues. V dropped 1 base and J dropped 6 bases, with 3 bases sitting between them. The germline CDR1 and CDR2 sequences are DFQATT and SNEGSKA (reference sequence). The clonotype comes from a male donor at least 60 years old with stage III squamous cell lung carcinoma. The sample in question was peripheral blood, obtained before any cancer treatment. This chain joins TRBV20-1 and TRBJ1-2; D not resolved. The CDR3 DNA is TGCAGTGCTAGAGGGGATGGCTACACCTTC. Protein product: CSARGDGYTF.